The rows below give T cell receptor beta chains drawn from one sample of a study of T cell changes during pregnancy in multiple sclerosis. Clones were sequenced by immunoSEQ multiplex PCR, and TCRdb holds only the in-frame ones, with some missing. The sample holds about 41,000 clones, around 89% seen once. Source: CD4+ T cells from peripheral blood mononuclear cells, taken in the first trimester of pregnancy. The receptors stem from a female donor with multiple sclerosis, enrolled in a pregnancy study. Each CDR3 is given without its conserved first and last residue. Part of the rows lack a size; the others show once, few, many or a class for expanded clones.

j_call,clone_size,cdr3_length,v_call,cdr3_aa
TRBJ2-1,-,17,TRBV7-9,ASSPPAPGLAGKDNEQF
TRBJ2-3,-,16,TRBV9,ASSVRGLAATSTDTQY
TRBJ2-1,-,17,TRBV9,ASSDSSGRALSSYNEQF
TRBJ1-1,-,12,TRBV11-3,ASSLLPRNTEAF
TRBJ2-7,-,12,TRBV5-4,ASSWPGQTYEQY
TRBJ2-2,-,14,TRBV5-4,ASSSSGTVYTGELF
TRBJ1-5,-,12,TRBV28,ASSDRVGNQPQH
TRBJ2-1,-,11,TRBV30,AWRTGGRNEQF
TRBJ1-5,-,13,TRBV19,ASSIGGGSNQPQH
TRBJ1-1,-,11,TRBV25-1,ASGGPMNTEAF
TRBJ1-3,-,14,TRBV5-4,ASSGPGTDSGNTIY
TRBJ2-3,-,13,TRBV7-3,ASSPLAAGVDTQY
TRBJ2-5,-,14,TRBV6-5,ASSYSGQGREETQY
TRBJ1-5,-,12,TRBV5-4,ASSSRDSDQPQH
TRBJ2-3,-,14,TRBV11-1,ASSQLRDWHTDTQY
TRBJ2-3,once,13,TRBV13,ASSSYTEDTDTQY
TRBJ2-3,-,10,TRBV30,AWSRDRGTQY
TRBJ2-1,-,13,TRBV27,ASQNREGSYNEQF
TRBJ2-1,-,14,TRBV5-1,ASSWGGVGLNNEQF
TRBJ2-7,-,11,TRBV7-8,ASSLFQGVSIL
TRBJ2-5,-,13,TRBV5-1,ASRMGRGEGETQY
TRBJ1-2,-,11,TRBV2,ASIEGRTTGYT
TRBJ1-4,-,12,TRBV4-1,ASSQVQGLEKLF
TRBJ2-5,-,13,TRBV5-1,ASLRTAGMQETQY
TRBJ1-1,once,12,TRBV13,ASSLIQGETEAF
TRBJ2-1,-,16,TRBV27,ASLPGLIAGGQVNEQF
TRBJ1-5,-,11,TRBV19,ASRDSGAQPQH
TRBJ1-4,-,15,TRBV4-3,ASSQGSLIATNEKLF
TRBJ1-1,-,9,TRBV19,ASNTGYQAF
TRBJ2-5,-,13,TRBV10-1,ASRMGTGGLETQY
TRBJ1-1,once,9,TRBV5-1,ASSKDSEAF
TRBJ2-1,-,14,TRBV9,ASSVGGSGSYNEQF
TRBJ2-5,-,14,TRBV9,ASSVGGVAGEETQY
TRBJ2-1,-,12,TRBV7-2,ASSHRGPYNEQF
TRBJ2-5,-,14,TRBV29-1,SVAGTSGRSRETQY
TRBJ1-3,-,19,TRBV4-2,ASSQVAAPNQGSLAGNTIY
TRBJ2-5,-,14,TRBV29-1,SVEDPGTGYQETQY
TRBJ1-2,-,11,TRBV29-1,SVEVPRERGYT
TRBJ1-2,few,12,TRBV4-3,ASSQGLTGYGYT
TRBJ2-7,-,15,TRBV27,ASSQRNPRGSSYEQY
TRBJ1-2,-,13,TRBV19,ASRTSGQGRSGYT
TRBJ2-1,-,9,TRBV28,GSRVQNEQF
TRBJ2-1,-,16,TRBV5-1,ASSDPRRGLAYYNEQF
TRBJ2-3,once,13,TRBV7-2,ASSRDRGVTDTQY
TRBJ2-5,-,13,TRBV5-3,ARKSGTGSEETQY
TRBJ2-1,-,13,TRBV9,ASSVDPRKYNEQF
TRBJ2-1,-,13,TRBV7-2,ASSFRTSGRNEQF
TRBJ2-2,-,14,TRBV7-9,ASSTGTESNTGELF
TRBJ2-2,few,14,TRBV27,ASRTSWTANTGELF
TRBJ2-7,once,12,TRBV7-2,ASSPGPEVYEQY
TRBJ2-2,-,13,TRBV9,ASSVGTGYTGELF
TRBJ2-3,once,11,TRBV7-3,ASSPTSGYTQY
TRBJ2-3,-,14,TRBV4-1,ASSQDTGTMVDTQY
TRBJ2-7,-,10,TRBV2,ASSSQGYEQY